The TCR beta chain described here comes from a study of T cells in Graves' hyperthyroidism and ophthalmopathy. V lost 0 bases, J lost 7 bases, and 10 bases lay in between. CDR3 length equals 15 residues. Germline CDR1 PRHDT, CDR2 FYEKMQ (reference sequence). TCR beta CDR3 region amplification was performed from RNA transcripts. Initially, a first-round RT-PCR of the TCR CDR3 employed the HTBI primer set. MiXCR, applied by TCRdb to the multiplex PCR reads, yields one record per CDR3 protein. The sample has some 620,000 distinct CDR3 sequences, roughly 17% seen once. This chain links TRBV13 with TRBJ1-6; D not certain. This receptor was identified in a woman aged 25 to 39 with Graves' hyperthyroidism. Sequenced: blood. CDR3 residues: CASSLGGQVNSPLHF. The CDR3 DNA follows: TGTGCCAGCAGCTTAGGTGGGCAGGTCAATTCACCCCTCCACTTT.